This T cell receptor (beta chain) originates from a study of blood T cell repertoires in COVID-19. Germline V gene lookup returns CDR1 MNHEY and CDR2 SVGAGI. The CDR3 is 13 amino acids. V lost 5 bases, J lost 5 bases, and 12 bases lay in between. Assay: immunoSEQ multiplex PCR; the TCRdb copy retains only in-frame clones and omits some. The sample lists almost 400,000 clones, roughly 89% occurring once. The chain has TRBV6-5 and TRBJ1-2; the D is unclear. This TCR was sampled from a woman aged 25 to 39 who had recovered from COVID-19. The specimen sequenced was PBMCs or T cells enriched from blood (not recorded which). This chain's CDR3 is CASSTGWSYGYTF. Written as DNA, the CDR3 is TGTGCCAGCAGTACGGGTTGGAGTTATGGCTACACCTTC.